The clone carrying this T cell receptor (beta chain) was seen at least ten times. Alpha- and beta-chain coverage of first-strand cDNA came from TRAV- and TRBV-specific primers. Amplification of TCRs used a constant-region primer and V-primer adapter for roughly 18 PCR cycles. TCRdb recomputed calls from the reads with MiXCR, one row per CDR3 protein. The data show tens of thousands of distinct CDR3 sequences, roughly a sixth seen once. These data come from a study of low-dose radiotherapy and immunotherapy resistance in tumors. Whole-study context: It was 1 Gy per fraction every two weeks that Cohort 2 received, adding up to 13 Gy over 26 weeks.

Stated time point: before trial treatment. Donors were given nivolumab, ipilimumab, aspirin, low-dose cyclophosphamide and low-dose radiotherapy. Qualifying patients carried advanced solid tumors devoid of tumor-infiltrating lymphocytes. The CDR3 covers 15 residues. V shed 6 bases and J shed 1 base, with 13 bases lying between them. Germline V gene lookup returns CDR1 MNHNS and CDR2 SASEGT. The source was PBMCs, collected before treatment. This receptor was taken from a male donor with prostate cancer. V gene TRBV6-1 combines with J gene TRBJ1-5; maybe TRBD1 (6 bases). In DNA, the CDR3 is TGTGCCAGCAGACCACAGGGATCGAGCAATCAGCCCCAGCATTTT. Its protein is CASRPQGSSNQPQHF.